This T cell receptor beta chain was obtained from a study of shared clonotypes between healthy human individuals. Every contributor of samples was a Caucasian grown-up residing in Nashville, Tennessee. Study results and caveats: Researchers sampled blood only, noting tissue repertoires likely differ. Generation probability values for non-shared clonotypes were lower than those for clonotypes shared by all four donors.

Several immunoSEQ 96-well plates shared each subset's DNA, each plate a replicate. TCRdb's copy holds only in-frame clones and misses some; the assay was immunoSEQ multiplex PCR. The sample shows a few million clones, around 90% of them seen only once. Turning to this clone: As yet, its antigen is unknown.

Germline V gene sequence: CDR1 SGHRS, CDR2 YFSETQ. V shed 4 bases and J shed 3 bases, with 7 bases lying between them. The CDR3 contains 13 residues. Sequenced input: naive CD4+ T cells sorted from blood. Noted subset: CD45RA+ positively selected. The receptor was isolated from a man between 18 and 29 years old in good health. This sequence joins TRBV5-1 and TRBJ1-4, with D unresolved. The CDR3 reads CASSKGSNEKLFF. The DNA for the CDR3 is TGCGCCAGCAGCAAGGGTTCTAATGAAAAACTGTTTTTT. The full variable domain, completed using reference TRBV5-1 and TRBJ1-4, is KAGVTQTPRYLIKTRGQQVTLSCSPISGHRSVSWYQQTPGQGLQFLFEYFSETQRNKGNFPGRFSGRQFSNSRSEMNVSTLELGDSALYLCASSKGSNEKLFFGSGTQLSVL.